A single sample gave rise to the 24 T cell receptor beta chains below, sequenced in a study of tumor and adjacent non-tumor tissue in lung cancer. A modified ARM-PCR protocol with three rounds of nested PCR amplified TCRbeta. MiXCR was run by TCRdb on the multiplex PCR reads, yielding one entry per CDR3 protein. The data contain some 80,000 distinct CDR3 sequences, more than 75% of them singletons. No cell sorting was done before RNA was extracted from the tissue. The normal lung tissue was taken more than 3 cm from the tumor edge. The source material was distant non-tumor lung tissue. These TCRs come from a woman in her fifties or sixties with non-small cell lung cancer.

In regard to this clonotype: A read error may produce the germline difference seen at one junction end. The V and J genes are TRBV6-5 and TRBJ2-3; 7 bases match TRBD2. This CDR3 has 15 amino acids. Germline V gives CDR1 MNHEY, CDR2 SVGAGI. Here the CDR3 reads CASGYWLADTDMQYF. As DNA, the CDR3 is TGTGCCAGCGGTTACTGGCTAGCGGACACAGATATGCAGTATTTT.

As regards this clonotype: Since no conserved phenylalanine or tryptophan closes the CDR3, a read error is the likely cause. V and J are TRBV6-1 and TRBJ2-5; D not resolved. In germline, CDR1 is MNHNS, CDR2 SASEGT. V shed 5 bases and J shed 4 bases, with 11 bases lying between them. CDR3 length equals 13 residues. CDR3 protein: CASSLTRLETQYS. For the CDR3, the DNA is TGTGCCAGCAGTCTGACACGATTAGAGACCCAGTACTCC.

This clonotype appeared many times. Sequence at one end of the junction differs from germline and may be a read error. The V call is TRBV11-2, the J call TRBJ1-6; D remains unclear. Germline V lookup: CDR1 SGHAT, CDR2 FQNNGV. The length of the CDR3 is 14 residues. CDR3 loop: CASSLELFNSPFHF. The CDR3 DNA is TGTGCCAGCAGCTTAGAGTTGTTCAATTCACCCTTCCACTTT.

About this clonotype: One end of the junction is discordant with germline, which a read error may explain. This chain's CDR3 is CANSHGLAGGNTGELFF. In DNA form, the CDR3 reads TGCGCCAACAGCCACGGACTAGCAGGAGGCAACACCGGGGAGCTGTTTTTT. The chain joins TRBV4-1 to TRBJ2-2, with 8 bases identical to TRBD2. Germline CDR1 MGHRA, CDR2 YSYEKL. The CDR3 length is 17 residues.

The rearrangement links TRBV6-5 to TRBJ2-2; a weak D match, TRBD2 (6 bases). V lost 4 bases and J 7 bases, leaving 19 bases between the germline ends. The length of the CDR3 is 16 residues. Per germline, CDR1 MNHEY and CDR2 SVGAGI. The DNA for the CDR3 is TGTGCCAGCAGTTTCCAGACTAGTGCTAGCAGCGGGGAGCTGTTTTTT. This translates into CASSFQTSASSGELFF.

The gene calls are TRBV12-3 or TRBV12-4 and TRBJ2-7; D remains ambiguous. The CDR3 covers 14 residues. The CDR3 sequence: CASSPPRLLGEQYF. The CDR3 DNA reads TGTGCTAGTAGTCCTCCCAGGCTGCTAGGCGAGCAGTACTTC.

The chain recombines TRBV5-5 with TRBJ2-7; D perhaps matches TRBD1 (5 bases). Trimming removed 9 bases from V and 3 bases from J, with 25 bases in between. Germline assignment: CDR1 SGHKS and CDR2 YYEKEE (reference sequence). This CDR3 region has 16 residues. The CDR3 is CATRFFIFDRVYEQYF. The CDR3 DNA reads as TGTGCCACCAGGTTCTTCATTTTCGACAGAGTCTACGAGCAGTACTTC.

About this clonotype: Germline is not matched at one junction end, which may reflect a read error. This sequence joins TRBV10-3 and TRBJ2-4; 11 bases are a match to TRBD2. Germline CDR1 reads ENHRY; CDR2 reads SYGVKD. The CDR3 is 19 residues long. This chain's CDR3 is CAISESGGLAALAKDIQHF. The CDR3 DNA reads as TGTGCCATCAGTGAGTCGGGGGGACTAGCGGCACTAGCCAAAGACATTCAGCACTTC.

The chain joins TRBV30 to TRBJ2-7; D is perhaps TRBD2 (5 bases). The CDR3 covers 12 residues. Germline assignment: CDR1 GTSNPN and CDR2 SVGIG (reference sequence). Trimming cost V 5 bases and J 9 bases, with 17 bases left between them. CDR3 sequence (DNA): TGTGCCTGGGGCGATCGAGGGTACAGGCAGTACTTC. It specifies CAWGDRGYRQYF.

As concerns this clonotype: The junction does not match germline at one end; this may be a read error. The chain has TRBV11-1 and TRBJ2-7; possible D gene TRBD1, 6 bases. There are 14 residues in the CDR3. In germline, CDR1 is SGHAT, CDR2 FQDESV (reference sequence). The CDR3 region has the DNA TGTGCCAGTAGCTCCTACAGACAGGCCCACGAGTACTACTTC. Protein: CASSSYRQAHEYYF.

Comment on this clonotype: The junction departs from the called germline gene at one end, perhaps through a read error. The V call is TRBV5-4, the J call TRBJ2-1; TRBD2 matches at 8 bases. The CDR3 covers 15 residues. In germline, CDR1 is SGHNT, CDR2 YYREEE (reference sequence). The DNA for the CDR3 is TGTGCCAGCAGCTTGGGCGGGAGGACGGATAATGAGCGGTTCTTC. Translated: CASSLGGRTDNERFF.

In the case of this clonotype: Since the CDR3 does not end with the conserved phenylalanine or tryptophan, this likely comes from a read error. The rearrangement links TRBV6-1 to TRBJ1-5; perhaps TRBD1 as D (6 bases). The CDR3 is made up of 15 amino acids. Germline lookup yields CDR1 MNHNS and CDR2 SASEGT. CDR3 DNA: TGTGCCAGTAGTGTAGGGGGATTCGGCAATCAGCCCCAGCATTCT. Its protein product is CASSVGGFGNQPQHS.

In regard to this clonotype: One base away lies a much larger clone, so this may be a sequencing read error. V and J are TRBV20-1 and TRBJ2-7; D remains ambiguous. Trimming cost V 4 bases and J 3 bases, with 16 bases left between them. The germline V gene has CDR1 DFQATT and CDR2 SNEGSKA (reference sequence). The CDR3 consists of 14 residues. The CDR3 is CSAMEVPADYEQYF. For the CDR3, the DNA is TGCAGTGCTATGGAAGTGCCCGCGGACTACGAGCAGTACTTC.

The sample holds a few counts of this clonotype. Because the CDR3 is missing its conserved closing phenylalanine or tryptophan, this is likely a read error. The chain is built from TRBV29-1 and TRBJ2-5; 10 bases are shared with TRBD2. This CDR3 contains 16 residues. The trim removed 5 bases at V and 5 bases at J, leaving 14 bases unmatched. Germline CDR1 and CDR2: SQVTM and ANQGSEA. CDR3 nucleotides: TGCAGCGTTAAGGGGGGTCTAGCGGGAGATCAGGAGACCCAGTACTTA. Residues: CSVKGGLAGDQETQYL.

V gene TRBV2 combines with J gene TRBJ2-1; 7 bases fit TRBD1. From germline, CDR1 is SNHLY and CDR2 FYNNEI. The V gene end was trimmed by 7 bases and the J gene end by 3 bases; junction bases not matched to a gene: 6. This CDR3 contains 14 residues. The DNA of the CDR3 is TGTGCCAGCATCGGGACAGAGGTCTACAATGAGCAGTTCTTC. The encoded protein is CASIGTEVYNEQFF.

This clonotype appeared a few times. The conserved phenylalanine or tryptophan normally closing the CDR3 is absent here, so this likely arose from a read error. The chain has TRBV12-3 or TRBV12-4 and TRBJ2-5, with D perhaps TRBD1 or TRBD2 (5 bases each). The CDR3 is 14 amino acids. The CDR3 reads CAGSLPGTQETQYS. CDR3 in DNA: TGTGCCGGCAGCTTACCCGGGACCCAAGAGACCCAGTACTCC.

About this clonotype itself: At one of its ends the junction is not consistent with the germline gene, which may arise from a read error. V and J are TRBV29-1 and TRBJ2-3; D gene uncertain. The CDR3 runs to 13 residues. Germline CDR1 reads SQVTM; CDR2 reads ANQGSEA. For the CDR3, the DNA is TGCAGCGTTCTGAGCAACCGCCCAGATACACAGTATTTT. The encoded protein is CSVLSNRPDTQYF.

A word on this clonotype: The junction differs from germline at one of its ends, possibly a read error. V and J are TRBV4-1 and TRBJ1-1; D gene unclear. This CDR3 comprises 20 residues. The germline CDR1 and CDR2 sequences are MGHRA and YSYEKL. CDR3 region: CASSHDRVGSVSGGNTEAFF. CDR3 bases: TGCGCCAGCAGCCATGATAGGGTGGGCAGCGTCTCCGGCGGGAACACTGAGGCTTTCTTT.

To note about this clonotype: At one end the junction does not follow the germline gene, possibly because of a read error. CDR3 DNA: TGCGCCAGCAGTCGGACAGGGGGTATCCTAGCAAGGGATGAGACCCAGAACTTC. This sequence encodes CASSRTGGILARDETQNF. The chain recombines TRBV6-1 with TRBJ2-5, with TRBD1 matching over 10 bases. The germline CDR1 and CDR2 sequences are MNHNS and SASEGT. There are 18 residues in the CDR3.

Note on this clonotype: One junction end does not reproduce the germline sequence, and a read error may be involved. The chain couples TRBV4-2 to TRBJ2-5, with TRBD2 identical over 7 bases. CDR3 length equals 15 residues. Germline assignment: CDR1 LGHNA and CDR2 YNFKEQ. CDR3 amino acids: CATSQVPGGRETQYF. CDR3 nucleotides: TGTGCCACCAGCCAAGTTCCGGGGGGACGAGAGACCCAGTACTTC.

To note about this clonotype: This may stem from a read error, because a much larger clone lies one nucleotide away. CDR3 bases: TGCGCCAGCAGCTGGACTAGCGGGCACACCTGGGAGCTGTTTTTT. It is translated as CASSWTSGHTWELFF. The J gene is TRBJ2-2, the V gene TRBV4-1, with 11 positions matching TRBD2. The length of the CDR3 is 15 residues. Germline lookup yields CDR1 MGHRA and CDR2 YSYEKL.

On this clonotype: The junction and the germline gene differ at one end; a read error may be behind it. V gene TRBV7-8 combines with J gene TRBJ1-2; D uncertain. CDR3 length: 14 amino acids. Germline V gene lookup returns CDR1 SGHVS and CDR2 FQNEAQ. CDR3 nucleotide sequence: TGTACCATCAGCTTAGCGTCGGTGGGCTATGGCTACATCTTC. It yields the protein CTISLASVGYGYIF.

In the case of this clonotype: Lacking the conserved final phenylalanine or tryptophan, this CDR3 likely reflects a read error. The chain uses TRBV2 and TRBJ2-1, with D possibly being TRBD1 or TRBD2 (5 bases each). Germline V gene lookup returns CDR1 SNHLY and CDR2 FYNNEI. The CDR3 contains 17 residues. CDR3 DNA sequence: TGTACCAGCAGGGACGGGACGACGGCAATCTCCTACAATGAGCAGTTCATC. Its protein product is CTSRDGTTAISYNEQFI.

This clonotype was observed a handful of times. The CDR3 ends on some other residue instead of the conserved phenylalanine or tryptophan, so this is likely a read error. The chain employs TRBV28 and TRBJ2-7, with D perhaps being TRBD1 or TRBD2 (6 bases each). V was shortened by 9 bases and J by 6 bases, with 21 bases between the two germline ends. There are 14 residues in the CDR3. Germline CDR1 reads MDHEN; CDR2 reads SYDVKM. CDR3 sequence (DNA): TGTGCCAGTAGTGAGGGGGGCGCCTTCATCGAGCAGTACTTA. As protein: CASSEGGAFIEQYL.